This T cell receptor (beta chain) was identified during a study of blood T cell repertoires in COVID-19. This clone was picked up many times. The identical CDR3 is also encoded by other nucleotide sequences in the sample. The ends lost 5 bases at V and 4 bases at J; junction bases unmatched: 8. This CDR3 region has 15 residues. Germline-derived CDR1 and CDR2 are SGHAT and FQNNGV. TCRdb keeps only in-frame clones here, not all; method: immunoSEQ multiplex PCR. The sample carries some 150,000 clones, approximately 87% recorded once. The chain has TRBV11-2 and TRBJ1-3; TRBD1 agrees at 7 bases. The sequence was obtained from a man aged 50-60 years with active COVID-19. The sequencing input was peripheral blood. The CDR3 spells CASSARQGNGNTIYF. The CDR3 nucleotides are TGTGCCAGCAGCGCCCGACAGGGTAACGGAAACACCATATATTTT.